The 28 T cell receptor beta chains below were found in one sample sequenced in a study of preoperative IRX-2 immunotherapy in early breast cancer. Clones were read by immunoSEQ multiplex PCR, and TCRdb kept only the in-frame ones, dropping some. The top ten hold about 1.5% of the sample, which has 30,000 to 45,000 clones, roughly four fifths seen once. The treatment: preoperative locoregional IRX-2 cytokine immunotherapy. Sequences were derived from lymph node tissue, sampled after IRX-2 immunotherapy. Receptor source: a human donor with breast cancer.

The DNA of the CDR3 is TGTGCCAGTTCTTATTCGGGGGGGACTAGCGTCTACAATGAGCAGTTCTTC. This encodes CASSYSGGTSVYNEQFF. The genes are TRBV19 and TRBJ2-1; 10 nucleotides match TRBD2. The CDR3 is 17 amino acids. CDR1 and CDR2 (germline): LNHDA, SQIVND (reference sequence). V lost 8 bases, J lost 3 bases, and 13 bases stayed unmatched.

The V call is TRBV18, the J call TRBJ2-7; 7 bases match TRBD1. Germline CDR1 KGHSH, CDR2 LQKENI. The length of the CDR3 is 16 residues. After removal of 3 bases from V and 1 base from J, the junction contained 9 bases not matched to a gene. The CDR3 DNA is TGTGCCAGCTCACCCCCCGGGACAGTAAAATCCTACGAGCAGTACTTC. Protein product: CASSPPGTVKSYEQYF.

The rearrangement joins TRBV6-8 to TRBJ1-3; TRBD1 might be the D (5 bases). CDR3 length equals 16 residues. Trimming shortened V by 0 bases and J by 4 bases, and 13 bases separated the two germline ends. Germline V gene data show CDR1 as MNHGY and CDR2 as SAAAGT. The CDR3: CASSYSLGTAGNTIYF. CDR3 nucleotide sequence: TGTGCCAGCAGTTACTCCCTCGGGACGGCCGGAAACACCATATATTTT.

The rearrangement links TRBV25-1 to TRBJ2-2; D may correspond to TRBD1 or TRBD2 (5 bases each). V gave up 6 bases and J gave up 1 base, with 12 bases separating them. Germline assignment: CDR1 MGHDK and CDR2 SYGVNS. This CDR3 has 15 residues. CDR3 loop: CASRQGTGNTGELFF. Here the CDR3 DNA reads TGTGCCAGCAGGCAAGGGACGGGGAACACCGGGGAGCTGTTTTTT.

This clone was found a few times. Here the CDR3 reads CASSFGGPGEKLFF. In DNA, the CDR3 is TGTGCCAGCAGCTTTGGGGGGCCAGGTGAAAAACTGTTTTTT. This chain joins TRBV11-3 and TRBJ1-4; a weak D match, TRBD1 (6 bases). Germline CDR1 SGHNT, CDR2 YENEEA. The V end lost 3 bases, the J end lost 7 bases, and 12 bases lay between the germline ends. This CDR3 is built from 14 residues.

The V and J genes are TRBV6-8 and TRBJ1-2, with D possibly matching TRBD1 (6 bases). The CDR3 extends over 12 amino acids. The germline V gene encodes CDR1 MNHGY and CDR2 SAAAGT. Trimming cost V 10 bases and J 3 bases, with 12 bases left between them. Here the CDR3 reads CAIKGVDYGYTF. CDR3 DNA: TGTGCCATCAAGGGGGTGGACTATGGCTACACCTTC.

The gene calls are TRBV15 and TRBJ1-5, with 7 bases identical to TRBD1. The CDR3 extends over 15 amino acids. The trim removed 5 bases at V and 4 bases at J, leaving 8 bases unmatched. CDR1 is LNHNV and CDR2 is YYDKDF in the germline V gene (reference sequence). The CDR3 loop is CATSEPGTANQPQHF. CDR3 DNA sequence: TGTGCCACCAGCGAGCCCGGGACAGCAAATCAGCCCCAGCATTTT. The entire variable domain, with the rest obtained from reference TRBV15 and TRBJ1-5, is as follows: DAMVIQNPRYQVTQFGKPVTLSCSQTLNHNVMYWYQQKSSQAPKLLFHYYDKDFNNEADTPDNFQSRRPNTSFCFLDIRSPGLGDTAMYLCATSEPGTANQPQHFGDGTRLSIL.

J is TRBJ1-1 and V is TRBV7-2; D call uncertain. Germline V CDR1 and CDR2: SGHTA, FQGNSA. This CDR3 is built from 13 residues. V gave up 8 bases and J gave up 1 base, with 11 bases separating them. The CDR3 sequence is CASGPAQNTEAFF. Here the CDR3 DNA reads TGTGCCAGCGGCCCAGCCCAGAACACTGAAGCTTTCTTT. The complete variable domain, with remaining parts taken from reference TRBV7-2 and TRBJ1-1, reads GAGVSQSPSNKVTEKGKDVELRCDPISGHTALYWYRQSLGQGLEFLIYFQGNSAPDKSGLPSDRFSAERTGGSVSTLTIQRTQQEDSAVYLCASGPAQNTEAFFGQGTRLTVV.

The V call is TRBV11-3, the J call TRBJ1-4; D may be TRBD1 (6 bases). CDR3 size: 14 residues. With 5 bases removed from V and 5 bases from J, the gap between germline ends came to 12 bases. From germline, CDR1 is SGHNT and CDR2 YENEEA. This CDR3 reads CASSEDRTNEKLFF. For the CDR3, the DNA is TGTGCCAGCAGCGAGGACAGAACAAATGAAAAACTGTTTTTT.

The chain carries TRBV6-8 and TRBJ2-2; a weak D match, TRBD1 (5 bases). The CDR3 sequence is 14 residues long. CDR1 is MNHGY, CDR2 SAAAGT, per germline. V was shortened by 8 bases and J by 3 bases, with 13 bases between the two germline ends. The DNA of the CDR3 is TGTGCCAGCTGGCGAGACAGAGACACCGGGGAGCTGTTTTTT. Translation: CASWRDRDTGELFF.

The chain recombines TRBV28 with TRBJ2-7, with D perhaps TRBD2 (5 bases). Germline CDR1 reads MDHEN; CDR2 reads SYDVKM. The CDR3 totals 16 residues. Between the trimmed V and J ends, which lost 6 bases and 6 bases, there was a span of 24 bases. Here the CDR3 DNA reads TGTGCCAGCAGCCCACTGGGTGGGCAGCTGAGGGTCGAGCAGTACTTC. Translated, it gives CASSPLGGQLRVEQYF.

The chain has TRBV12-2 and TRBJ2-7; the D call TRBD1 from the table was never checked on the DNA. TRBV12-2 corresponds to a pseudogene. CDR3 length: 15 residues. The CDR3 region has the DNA TGTGCCAGTACGCGTGAGCCGGGGACATCCTACGAGCAGTACTTC. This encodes CASTREPGTSYEQYF.

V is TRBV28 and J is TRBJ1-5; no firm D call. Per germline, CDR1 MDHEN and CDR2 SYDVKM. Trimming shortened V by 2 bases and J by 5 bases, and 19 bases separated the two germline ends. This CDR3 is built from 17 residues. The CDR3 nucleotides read TGTGCCAGCAGTTTAGGTCGTCCAGATCGGGAGTATCAGCCCCAGCATTTT. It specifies CASSLGRPDREYQPQHF.

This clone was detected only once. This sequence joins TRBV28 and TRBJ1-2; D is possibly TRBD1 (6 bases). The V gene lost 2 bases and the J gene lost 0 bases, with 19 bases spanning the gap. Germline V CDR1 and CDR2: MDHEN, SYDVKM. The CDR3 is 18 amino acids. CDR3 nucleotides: TGTGCCAGCAGTTTAATGGGGGCCTTTGGGGGAGCTAACTATGGCTACACCTTC. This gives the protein CASSLMGAFGGANYGYTF.

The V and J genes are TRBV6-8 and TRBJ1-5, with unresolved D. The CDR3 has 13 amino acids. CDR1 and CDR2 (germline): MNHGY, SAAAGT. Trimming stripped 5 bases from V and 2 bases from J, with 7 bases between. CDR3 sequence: CASSGLGNQPQHF. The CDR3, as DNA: TGTGCCAGCAGTGGGTTGGGCAATCAGCCCCAGCATTTT.

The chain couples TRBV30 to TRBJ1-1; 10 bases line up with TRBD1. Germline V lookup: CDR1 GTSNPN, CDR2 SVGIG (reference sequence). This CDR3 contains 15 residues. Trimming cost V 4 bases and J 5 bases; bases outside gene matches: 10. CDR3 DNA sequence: TGTGCCTGGAAACCCTATCCGGGACAGGGGACTGAAGCTTTCTTT. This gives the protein CAWKPYPGQGTEAFF.

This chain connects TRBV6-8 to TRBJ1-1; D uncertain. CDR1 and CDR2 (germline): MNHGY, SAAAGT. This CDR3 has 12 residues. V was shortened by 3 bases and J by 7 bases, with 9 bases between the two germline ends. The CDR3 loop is CASSYRVGEAFF. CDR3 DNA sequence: TGTGCCAGCAGTTATCGAGTCGGTGAAGCTTTCTTT.

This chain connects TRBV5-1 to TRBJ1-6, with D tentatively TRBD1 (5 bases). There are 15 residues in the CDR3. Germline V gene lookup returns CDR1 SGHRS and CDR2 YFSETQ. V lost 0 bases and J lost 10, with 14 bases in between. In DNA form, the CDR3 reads TGCGCCAGCAGCTTGGACCAGGGAGTGTACTCACCCCTCCACTTT. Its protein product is CASSLDQGVYSPLHF.

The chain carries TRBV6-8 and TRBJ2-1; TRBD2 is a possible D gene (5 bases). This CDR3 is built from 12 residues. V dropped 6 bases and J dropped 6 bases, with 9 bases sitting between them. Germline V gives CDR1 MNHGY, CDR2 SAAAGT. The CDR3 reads CASRREGNEQFF. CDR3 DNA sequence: TGTGCCAGCAGACGAGAGGGCAATGAGCAGTTCTTC.

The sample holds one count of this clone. The CDR3 protein is CASIQVGTGVPEAFF. DNA of the CDR3: TGTGCCAGCATCCAAGTGGGGACAGGGGTTCCTGAAGCTTTCTTT. This sequence joins TRBV6-8 and TRBJ1-1; 10 nucleotides line up with TRBD1. V lost 7 bases to trimming and J lost 6 bases; unmatched junction nucleotides: 11. The CDR3 is 15 residues long. Germline CDR1 reads MNHGY; CDR2 reads SAAAGT.

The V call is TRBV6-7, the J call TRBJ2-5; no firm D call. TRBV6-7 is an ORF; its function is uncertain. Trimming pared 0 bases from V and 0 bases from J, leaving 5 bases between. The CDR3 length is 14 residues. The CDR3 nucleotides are TGTGCCAGCAGTTACTCGAGAAACCAAGAGACCCAGTACTTC. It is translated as CASSYSRNQETQYF.

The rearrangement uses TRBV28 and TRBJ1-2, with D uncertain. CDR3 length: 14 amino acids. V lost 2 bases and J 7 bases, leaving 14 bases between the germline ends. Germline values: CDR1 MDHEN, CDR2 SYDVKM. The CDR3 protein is CASSLNRFAGGYTF. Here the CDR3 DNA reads TGTGCCAGCAGTTTAAATAGGTTCGCGGGTGGCTACACCTTC.

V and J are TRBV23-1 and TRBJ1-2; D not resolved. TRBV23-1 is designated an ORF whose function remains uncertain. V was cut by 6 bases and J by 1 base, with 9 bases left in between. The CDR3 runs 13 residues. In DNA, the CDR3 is TGCGCCAGCAGCCCCAACAGTAACTATGGCTACACCTTC. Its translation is CASSPNSNYGYTF.

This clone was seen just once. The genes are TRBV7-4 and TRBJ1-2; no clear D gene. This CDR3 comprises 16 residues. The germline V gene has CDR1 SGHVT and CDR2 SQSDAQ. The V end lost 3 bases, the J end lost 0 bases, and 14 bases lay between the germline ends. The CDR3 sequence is CASSFISAATNYGYTF. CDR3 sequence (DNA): TGTGCCAGCAGCTTCATATCGGCGGCAACTAACTATGGCTACACCTTC.

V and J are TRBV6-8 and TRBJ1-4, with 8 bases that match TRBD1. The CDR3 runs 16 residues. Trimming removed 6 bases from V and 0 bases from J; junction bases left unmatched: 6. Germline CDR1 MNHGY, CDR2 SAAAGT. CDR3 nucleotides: TGTGCCAGCAGGGGGACAGGCTATGCAACTAATGAAAAACTGTTTTTT. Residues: CASRGTGYATNEKLFF.

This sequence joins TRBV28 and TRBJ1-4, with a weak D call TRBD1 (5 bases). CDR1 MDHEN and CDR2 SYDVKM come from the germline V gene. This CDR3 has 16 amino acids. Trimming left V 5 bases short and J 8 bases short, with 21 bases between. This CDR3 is CASSNVGTRGWEKLFF. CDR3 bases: TGTGCCAGCAGTAACGTCGGGACCCGGGGTTGGGAAAAACTGTTTTTT.

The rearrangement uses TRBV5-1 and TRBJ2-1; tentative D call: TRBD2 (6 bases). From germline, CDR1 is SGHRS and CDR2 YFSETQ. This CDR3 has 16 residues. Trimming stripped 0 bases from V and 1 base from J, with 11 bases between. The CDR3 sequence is CASSLDGDFSYNEQFF. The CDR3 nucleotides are TGCGCCAGCAGCTTGGATGGGGACTTTTCCTACAATGAGCAGTTCTTC.

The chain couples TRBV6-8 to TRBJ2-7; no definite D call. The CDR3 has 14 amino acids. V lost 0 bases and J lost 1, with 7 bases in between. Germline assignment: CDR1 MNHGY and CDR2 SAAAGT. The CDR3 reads CASSYSQYSYEQYF. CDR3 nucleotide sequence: TGTGCCAGCAGTTACTCGCAGTATTCCTACGAGCAGTACTTC.